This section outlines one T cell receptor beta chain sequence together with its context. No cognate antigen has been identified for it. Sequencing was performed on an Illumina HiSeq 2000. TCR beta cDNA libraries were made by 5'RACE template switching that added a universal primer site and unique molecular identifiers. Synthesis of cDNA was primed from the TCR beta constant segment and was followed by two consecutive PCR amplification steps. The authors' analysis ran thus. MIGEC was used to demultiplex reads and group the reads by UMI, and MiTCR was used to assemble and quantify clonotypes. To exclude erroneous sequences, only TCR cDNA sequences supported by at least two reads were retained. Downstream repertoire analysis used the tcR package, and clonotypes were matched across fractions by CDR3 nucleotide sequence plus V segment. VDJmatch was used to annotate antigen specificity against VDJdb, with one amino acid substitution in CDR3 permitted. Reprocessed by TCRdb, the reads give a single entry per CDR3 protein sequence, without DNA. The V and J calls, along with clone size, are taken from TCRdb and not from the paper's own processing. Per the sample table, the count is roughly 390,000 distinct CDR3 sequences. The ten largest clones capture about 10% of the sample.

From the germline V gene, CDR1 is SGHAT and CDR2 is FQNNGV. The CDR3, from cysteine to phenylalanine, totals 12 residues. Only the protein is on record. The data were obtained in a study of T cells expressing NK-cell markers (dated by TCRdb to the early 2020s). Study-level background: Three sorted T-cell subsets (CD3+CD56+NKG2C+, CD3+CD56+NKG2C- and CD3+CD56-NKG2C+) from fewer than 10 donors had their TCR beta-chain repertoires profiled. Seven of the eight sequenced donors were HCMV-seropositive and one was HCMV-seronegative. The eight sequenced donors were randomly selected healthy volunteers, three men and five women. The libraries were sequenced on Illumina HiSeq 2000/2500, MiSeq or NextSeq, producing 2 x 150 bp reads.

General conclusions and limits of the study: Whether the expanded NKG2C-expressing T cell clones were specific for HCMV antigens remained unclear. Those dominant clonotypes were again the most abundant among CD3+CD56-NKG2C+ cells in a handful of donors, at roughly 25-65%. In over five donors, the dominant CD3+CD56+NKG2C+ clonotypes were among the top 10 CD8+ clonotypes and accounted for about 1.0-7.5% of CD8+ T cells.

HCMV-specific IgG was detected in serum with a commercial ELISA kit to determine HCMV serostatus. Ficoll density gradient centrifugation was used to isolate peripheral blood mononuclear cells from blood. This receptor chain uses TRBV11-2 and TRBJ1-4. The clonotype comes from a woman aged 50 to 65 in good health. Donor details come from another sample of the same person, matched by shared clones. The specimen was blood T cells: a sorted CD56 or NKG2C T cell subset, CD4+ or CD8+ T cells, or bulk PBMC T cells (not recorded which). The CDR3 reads CASSLVGEKLFF.